The 9 T cell receptor beta chains below all came from one sample that was sequenced in a study of T cell responses to AZD1222 COVID-19 vaccine. Produced via immunoSEQ multiplex PCR; TCRdb's table is partial and in-frame only. The sample consists of about 130,000 clones, around 87% of them appearing once. The source material was peripheral blood, sampled on day 0 of AZD1222 vaccination. Receptors were obtained from an adult in good health.

CDR3 loop: CASSFGSASTDTQYF. As DNA, the CDR3 is TGCGCCAGCAGCTTCGGCAGTGCTAGCACAGATACGCAGTATTTT. J is TRBJ2-3 and V is TRBV5-1; D gene uncertain. Trimming removed 2 bases at V and 0 bases at J, with 10 bases between. The CDR3 is made up of 15 amino acids. Germline CDR1 is SGHRS and CDR2 is YFSETQ.

The genes are TRBV28 and TRBJ2-3; D not certain. The germline V gene has CDR1 MDHEN and CDR2 SYDVKM. The CDR3 length is 13 residues. V lost 3 bases to trimming and J lost 6 bases, with 10 bases between them. The CDR3 sequence is CASSLIREDTQYF. In DNA form, the CDR3 reads TGTGCCAGCAGTTTGATTCGCGAGGATACGCAGTATTTT.

This clone was seen only once. The chain is built from TRBV28 and TRBJ2-7; 7 bases line up with TRBD2. CDR1 MDHEN and CDR2 SYDVKM come from the germline V gene. Unmatched junction bases numbered 10, after V lost 6 bases and J lost 5 bases. The CDR3 contains 14 residues. The DNA of the CDR3 is TGTGCCAGCAGCCCCCCCGCGGGGGTTGACGAGCAGTACTTC. It is translated as CASSPPAGVDEQYF.

The chain uses TRBV6-6 and TRBJ1-5; no reliable D call. The ends were cut back, 3 bases at V and 7 bases at J, with 10 bases in the middle. Germline CDR1 MNHNY, CDR2 SVGAGI (reference sequence). The CDR3 spans 13 residues. CDR3 DNA sequence: TGTGCCAGCAGTTATAGGAGTCGGCAGCCCCAGCATTTT. It encodes CASSYRSRQPQHF.

The CDR3 nucleotides are TGTGCCAGTAGTATAGATGGTTGGGAGACCCAGTACTTC. Amino acids: CASSIDGWETQYF. The rearrangement uses TRBV19 and TRBJ2-5; D unresolved. The CDR3 loop spans 13 amino acids. The V gene lost 0 bases and the J gene lost 5 bases, with 7 bases spanning the gap. CDR1 is LNHDA and CDR2 is SQIVND in the germline V gene (reference sequence).

The rearrangement links TRBV24-1 to TRBJ2-1, with D unresolved. Trimming took off 3 bases at V and 4 bases at J, with 12 bases between the two ends. The V gene's germline CDR1 is KGHDR and CDR2 SFDVKD. The CDR3 has 15 residues. The CDR3 region has the DNA TGTGCCACCAGTGATCGGCACACCCAGTACAATGAGCAGTTCTTC. It is translated as CATSDRHTQYNEQFF.

This clone was observed a few times. The chain combines TRBV2 with TRBJ1-2; 7 bases are shared with TRBD1. J gave up 6 bases and V 1 base, and 5 bases lay outside the gene matches. The CDR3 sequence is 14 residues long. CDR1 SNHLY and CDR2 FYNNEI come from the germline V gene. The CDR3, as DNA: TGTGCCAGCAGTGAAGTAGGAGGGGGCCATGGCTACACCTTC. As protein: CASSEVGGGHGYTF.

This clone has just one count. The chain's CDR3 is CASSYGGWSLDYEQYF. Here the CDR3 DNA reads TGCGCCAGCAGCTATGGTGGGTGGAGTCTTGACTACGAGCAGTACTTC. The V gene is TRBV5-1, the J gene TRBJ2-7; no clear D. Trimming pared 3 bases from V and 3 bases from J, leaving 19 bases between. This CDR3 is 16 amino acids long. Germline loops: CDR1 SGHRS, CDR2 YFSETQ.

The chain combines TRBV3-1 (or the pseudogene TRBV3-2) with TRBJ2-5; D remains ambiguous. Trimming stripped 2 bases from V and 5 bases from J, with 6 bases between. Germline assignment: CDR1 LGHDT and CDR2 YNNKEL (reference sequence). The CDR3 is 12 amino acids. CDR3 loop: CASSQPLETQYF. The CDR3, as DNA: TGTGCCAGCAGCCAACCCCTGGAGACCCAGTACTTC.